A single sample is the source of the 4 T cell receptor beta chains below, sequenced in a study of shared clonotypes between healthy human individuals (dated by TCRdb to about 2020). Libraries were prepared through the immunoSEQ multiplex PCR assay. Here the immuneACCESS table is served through TCRdb, limited to in-frame sequences with V and J called. Missing clones are a known gap in these copies; in checked studies unresolved V genes cover under half, and the rest lacks a known reason. The sample table contains more than 2,000,000 clones; only one count was recorded for roughly nine tenths of them. 0.14% of the sample belongs to the ten largest clones. The material sequenced was naive CD4+ T cells sorted from blood. Explained via the paper, the cell subset or site label denotes: CD45RA+ positively selected. Receptor source: a man younger than 30 in good health.

The chain joins TRBV7-9 to TRBJ1-5; D is uncertain. CDR1 and CDR2 from the germline V gene are SEHNR and FQNEAQ (reference sequence). V was shortened by 6 bases and J by 5 bases, with 11 bases between the two germline ends. The CDR3 has 13 amino acids. The CDR3 DNA follows: TGTGCCAGCAGACCAATCACAGATCAGCCCCAGCATTTT. This sequence encodes CASRPITDQPQHF. The variable domain in full, with the rest retrieved from reference TRBV7-9 and TRBJ1-5, is DTGVSQNPRHKITKRGQNVTFRCDPISEHNRLYWYRQTLGQGPEFLTYFQNEAQLEKSRLLSDRFSAERPKGSFSTLEIQRTEQGDSAMYLCASRPITDQPQHFGDGTRLSIL.

This chain joins TRBV19 and TRBJ1-6, with D possibly TRBD1 on 6 matching bases. Trimming stripped 10 bases from V and 3 bases from J, with 19 bases between. CDR1 LNHDA and CDR2 SQIVND come from the germline V gene (reference sequence). The CDR3 runs 16 residues. CDR3 amino acids: CATSRRTDSYNSPLHF. The CDR3 DNA reads as TGTGCCACCTCCCGGAGGACGGACAGCTATAATTCACCCCTCCACTTT.

This clone has a single count. V usage is TRBV5-1 and J usage is TRBJ2-7; 12 bases are shared with TRBD2. The V segment lost 1 base and the J segment 2 bases; nucleotides outside the gene matches: 10. The CDR3 length is 18 residues. Germline CDR1 SGHRS, CDR2 YFSETQ. The CDR3: CASSLRLAGGINTYEQYF. CDR3 coding DNA: TGCGCCAGCAGCTTGCGCCTAGCGGGGGGGATAAACACCTACGAGCAGTACTTC. Using reference TRBV5-1 and TRBJ2-7 for the parts outside the CDR3, the full variable domain is KAGVTQTPRYLIKTRGQQVTLSCSPISGHRSVSWYQQTPGQGLQFLFEYFSETQRNKGNFPGRFSGRQFSNSRSEMNVSTLELGDSALYLCASSLRLAGGINTYEQYFGPGTRLTVT.

The chain combines TRBV11-3 with TRBJ2-3, with D perhaps TRBD1 (5 bases). CDR1 and CDR2 (germline): SGHNT, YENEEA. The CDR3 extends over 12 amino acids. V was clipped by 5 bases and J by 8 bases, with 11 bases between them. The CDR3 DNA reads TGTGCCAGCAGCCAACAGGATAGTACGCAGTATTTT. This translates into CASSQQDSTQYF.